Below are 15 T cell receptor beta chains sequenced from a single sample in a study of CD4 and CD8 cells across lung adenocarcinoma regions. One entry per CDR3 protein results from TCRdb running MiXCR on the PCR reads. The sample carries about 4,900 distinct CDR3 sequences, about 61% recorded once. Sequenced material: CD4+ T cells from the center of a lung tumor. Receptors were obtained from a male donor with lung adenocarcinoma. The CD4 and CD8 labels of this study may be unreliable.

This clonotype is labeled as medium-sized. The rearrangement links TRBV6-5 to TRBJ1-1; 10 bases agree with TRBD1. V was clipped by 2 bases and J by 1 base; unmatched bases: 10. Germline CDR1 is MNHEY and CDR2 is SVGAGI. The CDR3 contains 18 residues. The CDR3 DNA reads as TGTGCCAGCAGTTACCGTCCCCCGGGACAGGGGAAGAACACTGAAGCTTTCTTT. Protein: CASSYRPPGQGKNTEAFF.

The genes are TRBV6-5 and TRBJ2-3; D possibly uses TRBD1 or TRBD2 (5 bases each). The V gene's germline CDR1 is MNHEY and CDR2 SVGAGI. Trimming pared 3 bases from V and 4 bases from J, leaving 14 bases between. This CDR3 region has 15 residues. CDR3 loop: CASSYGGVRADTQYF. Here the CDR3 DNA reads TGTGCCAGCAGTTATGGGGGAGTCCGGGCAGATACGCAGTATTTT.

This chain joins TRBV30 and TRBJ2-1; D call uncertain. The CDR3 consists of 14 residues. The germline gives CDR1 GTSNPN, CDR2 SVGIG (reference sequence). V was pared by 0 bases and J by 6 bases, with 12 bases between. The CDR3 is CAWSVGYVFNEQFF. CDR3 DNA sequence: TGTGCCTGGAGTGTCGGATACGTTTTCAATGAGCAGTTCTTC.

By share, this clonotype counts as medium-sized. The genes are TRBV6-1 and TRBJ2-4, with D perhaps TRBD1 (5 bases). V was pared by 4 bases and J by 0 bases, with 16 bases between. Germline CDR1 is MNHNS and CDR2 is SASEGT. This CDR3 has 17 residues. The CDR3 here is CASSVRQGRLAKNIQYF. For the CDR3, the DNA is TGTGCCAGCAGTGTTCGGCAGGGAAGGTTAGCCAAAAACATTCAGTACTTC.

DNA for the CDR3: TGTGCCACCAGTGACCCCCTTTGGTCGGGCGTGGGGAGCAAAGATACGCAGTACTTC. Encoded protein: CATSDPLWSGVGSKDTQYF. The V call is TRBV24-1, the J call TRBJ2-3; D is possibly TRBD2 (5 bases). With the DNA end fitting TRBJ2-7 better, the J assignment may be wrong. In germline, CDR1 is KGHDR, CDR2 SFDVKD. This CDR3 contains 19 residues.

By share of the sample, this clonotype is medium-sized. V usage is TRBV12-3 or TRBV12-4 and J usage is TRBJ2-1; 10 nucleotides match TRBD2. V lost 10 bases, J lost 7 bases, and 10 bases stayed unmatched. The CDR3 totals 14 residues. CDR3 coding DNA: TGTGCCACCCACCAGGGACTAGCGAGGAATGAGCAGTTCTTC. Its protein product is CATHQGLARNEQFF.

DNA of the CDR3: TGTGCCAGCAGCGTTGGGACAGCAGATACGCAGTATTTT. Protein product: CASSVGTADTQYF. V and J are TRBV7-2 and TRBJ2-3, with 7 nucleotides matching TRBD1. The length of the CDR3 is 13 residues. Germline assignment: CDR1 SGHTA and CDR2 FQGNSA. V shed 5 bases and J 4 bases; nucleotides not matched to a gene: 3.

J is TRBJ1-2 and V is TRBV11-2; D is unresolved. This CDR3 has 13 residues. Germline CDR1 and CDR2: SGHAT and FQNNGV. V gave up 3 bases and J gave up 7 bases, with 12 bases separating them. The DNA of the CDR3 is TGTGCCAGCAGCTTCCAATCGAAAGGTGGCTACACCTTC. It specifies CASSFQSKGGYTF.

This sequence joins TRBV12-5 and TRBJ1-2, with D unclear. The germline gives CDR1 LGHNT, CDR2 FRNRAP. This CDR3 spans 14 amino acids. V was clipped by 4 bases and J by 8 bases, with 17 bases between them. CDR3 sequence: CASGSPDRFGGYTF. In DNA, the CDR3 is TGTGCTAGTGGTTCTCCGGACCGTTTCGGGGGCTACACCTTC.

The chain recombines TRBV4-3 with TRBJ2-1; 9 bases line up with TRBD1. The J call may be wrong; the DNA end is better matched by TRBJ2-5. CDR1 LGHNA and CDR2 YSLEER come from the germline V gene. The CDR3 covers 16 residues. The CDR3 nucleotides read TGCGCCAGCAGCCAAGTCTGGGGGACAGGGCCGGAGACCCAGTACTTC. Protein product: CASSQVWGTGPETQYF.

V is TRBV10-3 and J is TRBJ2-5; 7 nucleotides line up with TRBD2. The CDR3 is 14 residues long. In germline, CDR1 is ENHRY, CDR2 SYGVKD. DNA of the CDR3: TGTGCGGGGAGTGGGAGGGGTTACCAAGAGACCCAGTACTTC. Its translation is CAGSGRGYQETQYF.

J is TRBJ2-5 and V is TRBV6-1; D is perhaps TRBD2 (5 bases). The CDR3 length is 16 residues. Germline lookup yields CDR1 MNHNS and CDR2 SASEGT. Trimming pared 6 bases from V and 3 bases from J, leaving 20 bases between. The CDR3 DNA reads as TGTGCCAGCAGCGCCCGGTGGGGAGCCGGGGAAGAGACCCAGTACTTC. It translates to CASSARWGAGEETQYF.

The chain employs TRBV4-3 and TRBJ2-4, with D possibly called TRBD1 or TRBD2 (5 bases each). This CDR3 is 15 amino acids long. Trimming stripped 3 bases from V and 13 bases from J, with 22 bases between. The germline CDR1 and CDR2 sequences are LGHNA and YSLEER. This chain's CDR3 is CASSQGQGAKNTQYF. The CDR3 coding sequence is TGCGCCAGCAGCCAGGGGCAGGGAGCCAAAAATACGCAGTACTTC.

The sample holds one count of this clonotype. Mismatch with germline at one junction end may stem from a read error. The V gene is TRBV6-1, the J gene TRBJ2-1; 7 bases line up with TRBD1. Germline V CDR1 and CDR2: MNHNS, SASEGT. The CDR3 length is 15 residues. CDR3 region: CASRTDRAKRNEQFF. CDR3 nucleotides: TGTGCCAGCAGGACCGACAGGGCGAAACGCAATGAGCAGTTTTTT.

The CDR3 protein is CASRTGGGDSRETQYF. The CDR3 nucleotides are TGCGCCAGCAGAACAGGTGGAGGGGACTCCAGAGAGACCCAGTACTTC. This sequence joins TRBV5-1 and TRBJ2-5, with D possibly TRBD2 on 6 matching bases. CDR3 size: 16 residues. CDR1 is SGHRS, CDR2 YFSETQ, per germline. V dropped 5 bases and J dropped 4 bases, with 21 bases sitting between them.